This T cell receptor (beta chain) was observed in a study of read filtering for tumor transcriptome and immune sequencing (dated by TCRdb to the early 2020s). For the wider study: Of the patients in the cohort, approximately 16 were male and over twelve were female, and their mean age was around 66 years, with a range of roughly 45 to 90. As a main aim, a read-filtering strategy for immune repertoire data was addressed, with the specific question being whether clonotypes supported by a single read should be removed. After DNase treatment, whole-transcriptome libraries were prepared using the TruSeq RNA Access Library Prep Kit. Under revised international staging, about 8 patients fell into R-ISS I, more than 15 into R-ISS II and roughly 7 into R-ISS III. Per sample, about 3.5 to 10.27 million TCR-region mapped reads were obtained with IR-seq, compared with only roughly 75 to 1,400 with RNA-seq. The study compared TCR repertoires from targeted immune repertoire sequencing and bulk whole-transcriptome sequencing run on the same bone marrow samples.

Starting from 400 ng RNA, TCR libraries were constructed with the Immunoverse kit using molecular barcoded adaptors that cover the alpha/delta and beta/gamma chains. TCR library preparation was performed with the same RNA that was used for transcriptome sequencing. TCR libraries were sequenced on an Illumina HiSeq 4000 with 2 x 150 cycles. Regarding the original processing steps: With MiXCR, TCR reads were aligned to human V, D, J and C references and assembled into CDR3 clonotypes, with quality filtering and error correction included. The tcR package in R was used to analyze clonotype counts and gene usage diversity. For inspection of raw mapping reads, RNA-seq reads were mapped by STAR aligner version 2.5.3a onto GRCh37 of the human genome. To test the effect of sequencing depth on detected clonotypes, IR-seq fastq files were randomly downsampled using Seqtk 1.3. TCRdb passed the public sequencing reads through fastp at Q25 and MiXCR, retaining productive beta sequences. A single entry per CDR3 protein holds the most common genes and DNA from its merged rows. The V and J calls shown here were made by TCRdb, not taken from the authors' results. The sample table records roughly 38,000 distinct CDR3 sequences; 14% of these occur just once. The ten largest account for 6.5% to 8.5% of the sample.

Concerning this clonotype itself: Its target antigen remains unknown. No base quality information exists; no much larger clone differs at one position.

The CDR3, cysteine through phenylalanine, is 15 amino acids long. CDR3 DNA only is kept here, 45 bases in frame from base 1. Trimming removed 6 bases from V and 3 bases from J; the gene matches leave 8 bases unexplained. The germline V gene (reference sequence) sets CDR1 to DFQATT and CDR2 to SNEGSKA. On the study overall, not on this receptor specifically: Single-read clonotypes made up around 86% of clonotypes but only 3% to 4.5% of total reads in IR-seq, compared with approximately 75% of clonotypes and roughly 49% of reads in RNA-seq. Compared with RNA-seq, IR-seq captured clonotypes at much higher depth and more reliably, and a smaller IR-seq throughput was enough to identify most shared clonotypes. Removing single-read clonotypes increased the correlation between IR-seq and RNA-seq shared clonotype proportions. The sorted CD138-negative fraction was a mixed bone marrow immune population, not purified T cells.

Each patient had bone marrow sampled at the time of active disease. Ficoll-Hypaque density gradient centrifugation was used to isolate bone marrow mononuclear cells. Myeloma plasma cells were removed and CD138-negative cells were obtained by negative selection following labeling with CD138 magnetic microbeads on a MACS separator. Flow cytometry on an Attune NxT with CD138 antibodies was used to check the purity of the isolated cells. Total RNA was extracted using TRIzol reagent and was quantified on a NanoDrop spectrophotometer. For each patient, the CD138-negative bone marrow sample underwent paired RNA-seq and IR-seq.

The chain links TRBV20-1 with TRBJ2-2, with TRBD1 matching 9 junction bases. The receptor comes from a donor aged 40 or over with multiple myeloma. The sequenced sample consisted of a population of CD138-negative cells sorted from bone marrow. In light of the paper, this sample's cell subset or site label describes: bone marrow mononuclear cells depleted of CD138+ plasma/myeloma cells by negative magnetic selection. The CDR3 protein: CSAGRGQGYTGELFF. In nucleotides, the sequence is TGCAGTGCCGGGCGTGGACAGGGGTACACCGGGGAGCTGTTTTTT.